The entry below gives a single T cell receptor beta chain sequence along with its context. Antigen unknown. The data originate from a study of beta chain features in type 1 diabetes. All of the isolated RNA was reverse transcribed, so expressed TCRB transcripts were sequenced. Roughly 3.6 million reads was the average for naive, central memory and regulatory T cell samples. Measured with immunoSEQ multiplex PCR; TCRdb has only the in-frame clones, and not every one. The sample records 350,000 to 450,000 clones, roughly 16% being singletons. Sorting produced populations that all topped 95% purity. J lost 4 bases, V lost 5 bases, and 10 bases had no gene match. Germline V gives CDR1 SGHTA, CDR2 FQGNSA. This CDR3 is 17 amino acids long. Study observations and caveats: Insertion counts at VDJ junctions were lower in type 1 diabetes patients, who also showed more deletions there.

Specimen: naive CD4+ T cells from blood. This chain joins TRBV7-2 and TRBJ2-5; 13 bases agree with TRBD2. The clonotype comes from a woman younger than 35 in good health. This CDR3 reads CASSRTSGRSVGETQYF. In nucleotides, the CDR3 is TGTGCCAGCAGCCGGACTAGCGGGAGATCGGTCGGAGAGACCCAGTACTTC.